This T cell receptor (beta chain) appears in the sequencing data of a study of beta chain features in type 1 diabetes. General study findings and limits: Diminished insertions and augmented deletions at VDJ junctions characterized type 1 diabetes patients.

In its sample, this clone was seen a few times. The antigen remains undetermined. From germline, CDR1 is SNHLY and CDR2 FYNNEI. Trimming shortened V by 2 bases and J by 1 base, and 2 bases separated the two germline ends. CDR3 length equals 13 residues. The entirety of the isolated RNA underwent reverse transcription, so expressed TCRB transcripts were sequenced. Data came from immunoSEQ multiplex PCR; TCRdb stores just in-frame clones and leaves some out. Among fewer than 350,000 clones listed, 8% were seen once. This chain uses TRBV2 with TRBJ2-2, with no clear D. This TCR came from a woman between 18 and 29 years old in good health. Sequencing input: central memory CD4+ T cells from blood. The CDR3 nucleotides read TGTGCCAGCAGTGAACGGAACACCGGGGAGCTGTTTTTT. Its protein product is CASSERNTGELFF.